The 32 T cell receptor beta chains given below trace back to one sample, sequenced in a study of regulatory T cells in long-lasting Graves disease. Specified time point: persistent/refractory GD, antithyroid drugs over 5 years with positive TRAb. Extracted RNA from PBMCs served as the source of the TCR library. To make TCR beta libraries, researchers used iRepertoire HTBI primers and Arm-PCR of CDR3 regions. In TCRdb, the multiplex PCR reads were re-called with MiXCR into one record per CDR3 protein. The sample lists almost 350,000 distinct CDR3 sequences; around 20% were seen once. Sample: peripheral blood mononuclear cells (PBMCs), taken when the disease was refractory, from a patient treated with antithyroid drugs. All receptors come from a female donor with Graves disease.

This clonotype came up a few times. Germline is not matched at one junction end, which may reflect a read error. The chain recombines TRBV24-1 with TRBJ1-4; D is ambiguous. This CDR3 is built from 14 residues. In germline, CDR1 is KGHDR, CDR2 SFDVKD. Here the CDR3 reads CAISDPAQNEKLFF. The CDR3 nucleotides are TGTGCCATCAGTGACCCTGCCCAAAATGAGAAACTGTTTTTT.

This clonotype was counted many times. The V gene is TRBV30, the J gene TRBJ1-2; 9 positions agree with TRBD1. CDR1 is GTSNPN, CDR2 SVGIG, per germline (reference sequence). The CDR3 runs 14 residues. V gave up 3 bases and J gave up 8 bases; unmatched junction bases: 10. CDR3 sequence: CAWRTTGTGRGYTF. CDR3 DNA: TGTGCCTGGAGGACGACCGGGACAGGGCGGGGCTACACCTTC.

This clonotype came up many times. The gene calls are TRBV20-1 and TRBJ1-2; D is unclear. The CDR3 totals 14 residues. From germline, CDR1 is DFQATT and CDR2 SNEGSKA (reference sequence). The CDR3: CANRLLDLGYGYTF. The CDR3 DNA is TGCGCCAATCGACTGCTCGACCTGGGTTATGGCTACACCTTC.

In the case of this clonotype: The final CDR3 position lacks the conserved phenylalanine or tryptophan, pointing to a likely read error. V is TRBV5-1 and J is TRBJ1-5; 9 positions match TRBD1. The V gene end was trimmed by 4 bases and the J gene end by 4 bases; junction bases not matched to a gene: 3. The CDR3 is 14 residues long. The germline V gene encodes CDR1 SGHRS and CDR2 YFSETQ. The DNA for the CDR3 is TGCGCCAGCAGCCAAGGACAGGGGAATCAGCCCCAGCATCTT. Translating gives CASSQGQGNQPQHL.

This chain connects TRBV5-1 to TRBJ2-4, with 7 bases matching TRBD1. Germline V gene data show CDR1 as SGHRS and CDR2 as YFSETQ. The CDR3 covers 14 residues. V lost 3 bases, J lost 7 bases, and 7 bases stayed unmatched. This chain's CDR3 is CASSSTGLRNIQYF. DNA for the CDR3: TGCGCCAGCAGCTCGACAGGGCTTAGGAACATTCAGTACTTC.

J is TRBJ2-5 and V is TRBV3-1; no definite D call. This CDR3 comprises 11 residues. CDR1 is LGHDT and CDR2 is YNNKEL in the germline V gene (reference sequence). Trimming stripped 5 bases from V and 7 bases from J, with 8 bases between. The CDR3 DNA follows: TGTGCCAGCAGCTCCACTGGGACCCAGTACTTC. Residues: CASSSTGTQYF.

Concerning this clonotype itself: The junction and the germline gene differ at one end; a read error may be behind it. The J gene is TRBJ2-5, the V gene TRBV12-3 or TRBV12-4, with TRBD1 as a possible D gene (6 bases). The CDR3 contains 13 residues. The CDR3 sequence: CASNMGAEETRYF. In DNA form, the CDR3 reads TGTGCCAGCAATATGGGGGCCGAAGAGACCCGGTACTTC.

At least ten counts were recorded for this clonotype. CDR3 in amino acids: CASRTSGDPYYEQYF. The CDR3 DNA follows: TGTGCCAGCAGGACTAGCGGAGACCCGTACTACGAGCAGTACTTC. The rearrangement joins TRBV2 to TRBJ2-7; 9 bases are a match to TRBD2. The germline gives CDR1 SNHLY, CDR2 FYNNEI. With V trimmed by 6 bases and J by 3 bases, 9 bases remained unmatched. CDR3 length equals 15 residues.

This clonotype was seen a single time. As DNA, the CDR3 is TGTGCCATCAGAGGACAGTTACTTTCCTATGGCTACACCTTC. It codes for CAIRGQLLSYGYTF. V and J are TRBV10-3 and TRBJ1-2; weak D call: TRBD1 (6 bases). Trimming removed 6 bases from V and 4 bases from J, with 15 bases in between. The CDR3 runs to 14 residues. The germline gives CDR1 ENHRY, CDR2 SYGVKD.

This clonotype was recorded many times. The chain is built from TRBV28 and TRBJ1-6, with 7 positions matching TRBD1. CDR1 is MDHEN, CDR2 SYDVKM, per germline. The J segment lost 8 bases and the V segment lost 4 bases, leaving 8 bases of the junction unmatched. This CDR3 spans 15 amino acids. The CDR3 DNA reads TGTGCCAGCAGTTCCGGGGCAGGGGGGGATTCACCCCTCCACTTT. It is translated as CASSSGAGGDSPLHF.

This clonotype was seen more than once but under ten times. The chain has TRBV20-1 and TRBJ2-7; TRBD1 aligns across 9 bases. Germline-derived CDR1 and CDR2 are DFQATT and SNEGSKA (reference sequence). There are 16 residues in the CDR3. V was clipped by 0 bases and J by 5 bases; unmatched bases: 11. DNA of the CDR3: TGCAGTGCTAGAGATACGACCGCACAGGGGGCCAACGAGCAGTACTTC. Translating gives CSARDTTAQGANEQYF.

This clonotype turned up a few times. The rearrangement uses TRBV6-2 or TRBV6-3 and TRBJ1-2, with D unclear. Trimming removed 5 bases at V and 7 bases at J, with 23 bases between. There are 16 residues in the CDR3. Germline V gene data show CDR1 as MNHEY and CDR2 as SVGEGT. The CDR3 region is CASSDTNTRLSGGYTF. The CDR3 DNA sequence: TGTGCCAGCAGTGACACCAACACTCGGCTATCGGGTGGCTACACCTTC.

This chain joins TRBV2 and TRBJ2-3; weak D call: TRBD2 (6 bases). This CDR3 comprises 14 residues. Looked up from germline, CDR1 is SNHLY and CDR2 is FYNNEI. The V end was cut by 8 bases, the J end by 2 bases, with 14 bases between. This chain's CDR3 is CASGPGTHTDTQYF. DNA of the CDR3: TGTGCCAGCGGTCCGGGGACTCACACAGATACGCAGTATTTT.

Ten or more counts support this clonotype. The gene calls are TRBV7-3 and TRBJ1-1; D not certain. Germline assignment: CDR1 SGHTA and CDR2 FQGTGA. This CDR3 is 13 amino acids long. The germline V and J ends were trimmed by 5 bases and 0 bases, with 7 bases remaining between them. CDR3 loop: CASSPFMNTEAFF. CDR3 bases: TGTGCCAGCAGCCCCTTTATGAACACTGAAGCTTTCTTT.

This clonotype was seen many times. The chain joins TRBV20-1 to TRBJ1-1, with TRBD1 matching over 11 bases. The CDR3 consists of 17 residues. Germline CDR1 reads DFQATT; CDR2 reads SNEGSKA (reference sequence). The trim removed 1 base at V and 3 bases at J, leaving 10 bases unmatched. DNA for the CDR3: TGCAGTGCTAGAGTTACCTCAGGACAGGGGGCTCACACTGAAGCTTTCTTT. As protein: CSARVTSGQGAHTEAFF.

The gene calls are TRBV4-1 and TRBJ2-7; perhaps TRBD2 as D (6 bases). From germline, CDR1 is MGHRA and CDR2 YSYEKL. The CDR3 has 16 residues. The V end lost 4 bases, the J end lost 2 bases, and 18 bases lay between the germline ends. The CDR3 loop reads CASSPLGLAPTYEQYF. In DNA, the CDR3 is TGCGCCAGCAGCCCCCTGGGGCTAGCGCCCACCTACGAGCAGTACTTC.

This rearrangement joins TRBV3-1 to TRBJ2-5; no clear D. CDR3 length: 14 amino acids. Germline lookup yields CDR1 LGHDT and CDR2 YNNKEL (reference sequence). The germline V and J ends were trimmed by 2 bases and 5 bases, with 12 bases remaining between them. CDR3 DNA sequence: TGTGCCAGCAGCCAATCGTACCTGGGGGAGACCCAGTACTTC. It encodes CASSQSYLGETQYF.

This clonotype was seen repeatedly, ten times or more. This chain joins TRBV28 and TRBJ2-5, with TRBD2 identical over 8 bases. V was clipped by 1 base and J by 6 bases; unmatched bases: 13. The length of the CDR3 is 17 residues. The germline V gene has CDR1 MDHEN and CDR2 SYDVKM. The DNA of the CDR3 is TGTGCCAGCAGTTTATACCCCCCATGGCGGGAGGTAAAGACCCAGTACTTC. This translates into CASSLYPPWREVKTQYF.

Points on this clonotype: No conserved phenylalanine or tryptophan ends this CDR3, so it is likely a read error. This chain uses TRBV12-5 with TRBJ2-7, with D maybe TRBD1 (6 bases). Deletions cut 11 bases from V and 0 bases from J, with 17 bases between. This CDR3 has 14 amino acids. CDR1 and CDR2 from the germline V gene are LGHNT and FRNRAP. As DNA, the CDR3 is TGTGCTGGTGCCCGGGACACCTACTCCTACGAGCAGTACCTC. Amino acids: CAGARDTYSYEQYL.

This clonotype has a handful of counts. The chain uses TRBV11-2 and TRBJ1-6, with no clear D. V lost 5 bases to trimming and J lost 0 bases, with 14 bases between them. Germline CDR1 and CDR2: SGHAT and FQNNGV. The CDR3 covers 17 residues. Here the CDR3 reads CASSLRGKSSYNSPLHF. The CDR3 nucleotides read TGTGCCAGCAGCCTCCGGGGAAAGAGCTCCTATAATTCACCCCTCCACTTT.

This clonotype was picked up a small number of times. With a much larger clone just one base away, this may be a read error. The chain links TRBV6-1 to TRBJ1-5; D is uncertain. Trimming left V 5 bases short and J 5 bases short, with 16 bases between. Germline CDR1 is MNHNS and CDR2 is SASEGT. The CDR3 extends over 15 amino acids. The CDR3 spells CASSPGSTIDQPQHF. CDR3 nucleotides: TGTGCCAGCAGTCCCGGGTCGACCATTGATCAGCCCCAGCATTTT.

As to this clonotype: This may arise from a read error, as a much more abundant clone is one base away. V and J are TRBV12-3 or TRBV12-4 and TRBJ1-5; D call uncertain. The CDR3 runs to 16 residues. CDR3 bases: TGTCCCAGCAGTTTAGCCTCCGGCTGGGGCAATCAGCCCCAGCATTTT. This sequence encodes CPSSLASGWGNQPQHF.

The CDR3 DNA is TGCAGTGCTTGGGTTCCGGGTGCGCTTTATCAGCCCCAGCATTTT. Residues: CSAWVPGALYQPQHF. The chain recombines TRBV20-1 with TRBJ1-5; no reliable D call. Germline V gene sequence: CDR1 DFQATT, CDR2 SNEGSKA (reference sequence). Trimming took off 5 bases at V and 5 bases at J, with 19 bases between the two ends. The CDR3 has 15 residues.

The CDR3 bases are TGTGCCAGCAGTTACTCACAGGGGAGGTCCTACGAGCAGTACTTC. Amino acids: CASSYSQGRSYEQYF. J is TRBJ2-7 and V is TRBV6-9; TRBD1 might be the D (7 bases). V was clipped by 3 bases and J by 1 base, with 13 bases between them. Germline CDR1 and CDR2: MNHGY and SVAAGI. The CDR3 has 15 amino acids.

This clonotype was seen many times. The chain employs TRBV7-2 and TRBJ2-5, with TRBD2 identical over 11 bases. Trimming cost V 5 bases and J 7 bases; bases outside gene matches: 9. The CDR3 extends over 15 amino acids. Germline assignment: CDR1 SGHTA and CDR2 FQGNSA. CDR3 sequence: CASSIGLAGWGTQYF. CDR3 nucleotides: TGTGCCAGCAGCATTGGACTAGCGGGCTGGGGGACCCAGTACTTC.

This clonotype was found many times. This CDR3 is CASSLSATGGFDSPLHF. The CDR3, as DNA: TGTGCCAGCAGTCTTTCCGCGACAGGGGGTTTTGATTCACCCCTCCACTTT. The chain uses TRBV28 and TRBJ1-6; TRBD1 agrees at 9 bases. Germline V CDR1 and CDR2: MDHEN, SYDVKM. V trimming: 5 bases; J trimming: 8 bases; junction bases outside the gene matches: 13. CDR3 size: 17 residues. The entire variable domain, with the rest obtained from reference TRBV28 and TRBJ1-6, is as follows: DVKVTQSSRYLVKRTGEKVFLECVQDMDHENMFWYRQDPGLGLRLIYFSYDVKMKEKGDIPEGYSVSREKKERFSLILESASTNQTSMYLCASSLSATGGFDSPLHFGNGTRLTVT.

V is TRBV7-8 and J is TRBJ1-1; 9 bases are shared with TRBD1. The CDR3 is made up of 15 amino acids. Germline V lookup: CDR1 SGHVS, CDR2 FQNEAQ. V gave up 1 base and J gave up 5 bases; unmatched junction bases: 5. CDR3 sequence: CASSLGQGVLTEAFF. CDR3 nucleotide sequence: TGTGCCAGCAGCTTAGGACAGGGGGTCTTAACTGAAGCTTTCTTT.

This clonotype was observed a few times. V and J are TRBV4-1 and TRBJ2-2; tentatively, D is TRBD2 (6 bases). Germline lookup yields CDR1 MGHRA and CDR2 YSYEKL. With 4 bases removed from V and 4 bases from J, the gap between germline ends came to 13 bases. This CDR3 comprises 15 residues. The CDR3 loop is CASSRSAGSTGELFF. CDR3 in DNA: TGCGCCAGCAGCCGAAGCGCCGGGAGCACCGGGGAGCTGTTTTTT.

This clonotype was picked up many times. The gene calls are TRBV5-1 and TRBJ2-7, with 8 bases fitting TRBD1. This CDR3 has 17 amino acids. The trim removed 0 bases at V and 5 bases at J, leaving 13 bases unmatched. Per the germline V gene, CDR1 is SGHRS and CDR2 is YFSETQ. CDR3 sequence: CASSLAGFLTGVNEQYF. DNA of the CDR3: TGCGCCAGCAGCTTGGCCGGGTTTTTGACAGGGGTCAACGAGCAGTACTTC.

This clonotype has only a few counts. This chain uses TRBV29-1 with TRBJ2-1; 11 bases line up with TRBD2. This CDR3 has 20 residues. After removal of 4 bases from V and 8 bases from J, the junction contained 25 bases not matched to a gene. Germline lookup yields CDR1 SQVTM and CDR2 ANQGSEA. CDR3 sequence reads: CSVGASGRTNPLGVGYEQFF. DNA of the CDR3: TGCAGCGTTGGTGCTAGCGGGAGGACAAACCCTTTAGGTGTCGGGTATGAGCAGTTCTTC.

This clonotype was found many times. This rearrangement joins TRBV2 to TRBJ2-5; 7 bases align to TRBD1. With V trimmed by 3 bases and J by 5 bases, 9 bases remained unmatched. The length of the CDR3 is 15 residues. The germline V gene has CDR1 SNHLY and CDR2 FYNNEI. CDR3 region: CASSEGTGVWETQYF. In DNA, the CDR3 is TGTGCCAGCAGTGAGGGAACAGGGGTTTGGGAGACCCAGTACTTC.

This clonotype appeared many times. The chain carries TRBV6-1 and TRBJ1-1; D gene unclear. CDR1 MNHNS and CDR2 SASEGT come from the germline V gene. Trimming left V 6 bases short and J 8 bases short, with 16 bases between. This CDR3 has 13 amino acids. The CDR3 here is CASSQVLRTEAFF. CDR3 in DNA: TGTGCCAGCAGCCAAGTGCTCCGGACGGAAGCTTTCTTT.